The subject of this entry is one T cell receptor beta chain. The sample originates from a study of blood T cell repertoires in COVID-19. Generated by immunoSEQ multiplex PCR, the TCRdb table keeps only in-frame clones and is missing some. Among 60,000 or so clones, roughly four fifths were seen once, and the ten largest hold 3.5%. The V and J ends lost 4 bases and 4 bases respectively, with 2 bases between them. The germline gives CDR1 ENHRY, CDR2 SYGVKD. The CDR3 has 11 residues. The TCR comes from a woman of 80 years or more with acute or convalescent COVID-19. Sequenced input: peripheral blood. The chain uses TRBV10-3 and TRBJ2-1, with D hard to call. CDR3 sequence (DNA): TGTGCCATCAGTGCTTACAATGAGCAGTTCTTC. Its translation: CAISAYNEQFF.